The clone carrying this T cell receptor (beta chain) was detected a few times. This entry belongs to a study of blood T cell repertoires in COVID-19. The overall study: Donors in the United States, Italy and Spain gave samples during acute or convalescent COVID-19.

In the authors' workflow: Cell counts per sample came from amplifying reference gene primers. Assay: immunoSEQ multiplex PCR; the TCRdb copy retains only in-frame clones and omits some. V, J and clone size derive from that table, while D and trimming were established from the DNA sequence. The table includes 100,000 or so clones, around 83% detected once. Germline V gene data show CDR1 as LGHNA and CDR2 as YNFKEQ. V dropped 0 bases and J dropped 0 bases, with 12 bases sitting between them. The length of the CDR3 is 17 residues. This sequence originates from a human donor in a cohort sampled during active COVID-19. Sequences were obtained from peripheral blood. The rearrangement links TRBV4-2 to TRBJ2-1; maybe TRBD2 (6 bases). CDR3 region: CASSQEGLASSYNEQFF. The CDR3 coding sequence is TGTGCCAGCAGCCAAGAGGGGCTAGCGAGCTCCTACAATGAGCAGTTCTTC.